This is a list of T cell receptor beta chains from one sample in a study of beta chain features in type 1 diabetes. Profiled with immunoSEQ multiplex PCR; TCRdb holds only in-frame clones, not every one. This table has hundreds of thousands of clones, over 9.5% appearing once. Sequencing input: naive CD4+ T cells from blood. The receptors here all came from a woman under 30 in good health. Each CDR3 is given with its conserved first and last residue. A D gene is named only where the DNA matches it firmly. Only part of the rows carry a size: once, few, many, or a class if the clone is expanded.

NA TRBJ1-2 TRBV10-3 few TGTGCCATCAGCCCGGGCCAAACTAACTATGGCTACACCTTC CAISPGQTNYGYTF
TRBD2 TRBJ2-3 TRBV4-3 NA TGCGCCAGCAGCCAATCCCTTAGCGGGAGCCTCACAGATACGCAGTATTTT CASSQSLSGSLTDTQYF
NA TRBJ2-7 TRBV7-2 NA TGTGCCAGCAGCTACACGCTAGCCCGGGACGGAGCCTACGAGCAGTACTTC CASSYTLARDGAYEQYF
NA TRBJ1-6 TRBV7-9 NA TGTGCCAGCAGCTTCCCCGCAGAGGGAAAAAATTCACCCCTCCACTTT CASSFPAEGKNSPLHF
NA TRBJ2-4 TRBV14 NA TGTGCCAGCAGCCAACTGGACATTCAGTACTTC CASSQLDIQYF
NA TRBJ2-4 TRBV11-1 few TGTGCCAGCAGCTCGCAGACAGGCTTAGCCAAAAACATTCAGTACTTC CASSSQTGLAKNIQYF
NA TRBJ2-5 TRBV7-2 few TGTGCCAGCAGCTTGCCGTCCTCCCGGACCCAGTACTTC CASSLPSSRTQYF
TRBD1 TRBJ2-7 TRBV29-1 few TGCAGCGTTCTCTCTCCGGACAGGGGATACGAGCAGTACTTC CSVLSPDRGYEQYF
TRBD1 TRBJ2-5 TRBV9 few TGTGCCAGCAGCCCACAGGGACAGGGAGAGACCCAGTACTTC CASSPQGQGETQYF
NA TRBJ2-5 TRBV2 few TGTGCCAGCCACGCACGACTAGTCCAAGAGACCCAGTACTTC CASHARLVQETQYF
TRBD2 TRBJ2-1 TRBV6-1 NA TGTGCCAGCAGTGGCGGGCGACTAGCTGGGGGGAATGAGCAGTTCTTC CASSGGRLAGGNEQFF
TRBD2 TRBJ2-1 TRBV5-1 few TGCGCCAGCAGCTCTGGCGCGGGGGGATACAATGAGCAGTTCTTC CASSSGAGGYNEQFF
TRBD2 TRBJ2-5 TRBV30 few TGTGCCTGGATCCCTTCGGGGGGGGTCCGAGGGACCCAGTACTTC CAWIPSGGVRGTQYF
NA TRBJ2-5 TRBV7-2 NA TGTGCCAGCAGCTTTCCGGGGAGTCAAGAGACCCAGTACTTC CASSFPGSQETQYF
NA TRBJ2-7 TRBV6-5 few TGTGCCAGCAGTTCCAGTAGCTACGAGCAGTACTTC CASSSSSYEQYF
NA TRBJ2-4 TRBV28 NA TGTGCCAGCAGCAACGCAGGGGTGAACATTCAGTACTTC CASSNAGVNIQYF
NA TRBJ2-3 TRBV4-2 NA TGTGCCAGCAGCCTAAACACACAGGGTCCAGATACGCAGTATTTT CASSLNTQGPDTQYF
TRBD1 TRBJ2-5 TRBV5-1 few TGCGCCAGCAGCTCTGGGACAGCTCAAGAGACCCAGTACTTC CASSSGTAQETQYF
NA TRBJ1-1 TRBV29-1 NA TGCAGCGTTGAGGTCTTCCGGGACACTGAAGCTTTCTTT CSVEVFRDTEAFF
TRBD1 TRBJ2-3 TRBV9 few TGTGCCAGCAGACCACAGGGGTTGGCAACAGATACGCAGTATTTT CASRPQGLATDTQYF
NA TRBJ1-5 TRBV7-9 NA TGTGCCAGCAGTCGCGGTGGGGACTATCAGCCCCAGCATTTT CASSRGGDYQPQHF
NA TRBJ2-5 TRBV7-2 few TGTGCCAGCAGCTTATCGACCAGGACCGAGACCCAGTACTTC CASSLSTRTETQYF
NA TRBJ2-6 TRBV27 few TGTGCCAGCAGACGGAACTCTGGGGCCAACGTCCTGACTTTC CASRRNSGANVLTF
TRBD2 TRBJ2-5 TRBV4-1 NA TGCGCCAGCAGCCGGATGATAGCGGGGAGGCAGGGAAAAAGAGAGACCCAGTACTTC CASSRMIAGRQGKRETQYF
TRBD1 TRBJ1-5 TRBV29-1 few TGCAGCGTCAAAACAGGGGGTCAGCCCCAGCATTTT CSVKTGGQPQHF
NA TRBJ2-3 TRBV7-8 few TGTGCCATTTCACCGACTAGGTTTTCAGATACGCAGTATTTT CAISPTRFSDTQYF
TRBD1 TRBJ1-1 TRBV18 NA TGTGCCAGCTCCCGCACATACGGGACAGGGCGGCTGAACACTGAAGCTTTCTTT CASSRTYGTGRLNTEAFF
TRBD2 TRBJ2-5 TRBV4-1 few TGCGCCAGCAGCCAAGTCTTGAGCGGGAGAATTTCAGAGACCCAGTACTTC CASSQVLSGRISETQYF
TRBD2 TRBJ2-3 TRBV2 few TGTGCCAGCAGGGCGCTAAGCGGGGCTACAGATACGCAGTATTTT CASRALSGATDTQYF
NA TRBJ2-7 TRBV6-6 NA TGTGCCAGCAGAGAGTACTCGGGGGACTCCTACGAGCAGTACTTC CASREYSGDSYEQYF
TRBD1 TRBJ2-7 TRBV19 few TGTGCCAGTAGTATGACAGGGACCTACGAGCAGTACTTC CASSMTGTYEQYF
NA TRBJ1-1 TRBV6-6 NA TGTGCCAGCACAGCGTACACTGAAGCTTTCTTT CASTAYTEAFF
TRBD2 TRBJ2-3 TRBV9 NA TGTGCCAGCAGCCCACGAGGACTAGCGGGAGAGTCGGCAGATACGCAGTATTTT CASSPRGLAGESADTQYF
NA TRBJ2-2 TRBV9 few TGTGCCAGCAGCGCCAACATGTTCGGGGAGCTGTTTTTT CASSANMFGELFF
NA TRBJ2-6 TRBV28 NA TGTGCCAGCATGGTTGGGGCCAACGTCCTGACTTTC CASMVGANVLTF
NA TRBJ2-2 TRBV7-2 NA TGTGCCAGCAGCGCTAGGGACACCGGGGAGCTGTTTTTT CASSARDTGELFF
NA TRBJ2-1 TRBV29-1 few TGCAGCGTTGATAAGGGGTCCTCCTACAATGAGCAGTTCTTC CSVDKGSSYNEQFF
NA TRBJ2-5 TRBV2 NA TGTGCCAGCAGGGACCCCGGCAGGACCCAGTACTTC CASRDPGRTQYF
TRBD1 TRBJ2-7 TRBV4-2 NA TGTGCCAGCAGCCAGCGGACAGGGGACGAGCAGTACTTC CASSQRTGDEQYF
NA TRBJ1-1 TRBV14 NA TGTGCCAGCAGCTCCGGGTGGACTGAAGCTTTCTTT CASSSGWTEAFF
TRBD2 TRBJ2-3 TRBV7-8 few TGTGCCAGCAGGAGATACAGAATCCTAGCGGGAGCTAGCACAGATACGCAGTATTTT CASRRYRILAGASTDTQYF
TRBD1 TRBJ1-1 TRBV28 NA TGTGCCAGCAGGGGTTCCGGGACAGGGGACACTGAAGCTTTCTTT CASRGSGTGDTEAFF
NA TRBJ2-5 TRBV20-1 few TGCAGTGCCAAAACGGGGGAGACCCAGTACTTC CSAKTGETQYF
NA TRBJ2-3 TRBV14 NA TGTGCCAGCAAGATGAGTGGAGCGTCAGATACGCAGTATTTT CASKMSGASDTQYF
NA TRBJ2-6 TRBV5-6 few TGTGCCAGCAGCTTTGGTGGCAGGAAAAACTCTGGGGCCAACGTCCTGACTTTC CASSFGGRKNSGANVLTF
TRBD1 TRBJ2-7 TRBV7-7 NA TGTGCTAGCAGCCCCGGGGGACAGGCCGCCTACGAGCAGTACTTC CASSPGGQAAYEQYF
NA TRBJ1-4 TRBV7-6 NA TGTGCCAGCAGCTTGTGGGAAAAGGAAAAACTGTTTTTT CASSLWEKEKLFF
NA TRBJ2-5 TRBV5-4 NA TGTGCCAGCAGCCAGTCAGGGTGGAGGGAGACCCAGTACTTC CASSQSGWRETQYF
TRBD2 TRBJ2-1 TRBV5-1 few TGCGCCAGCAGAGATAGCGGGGGGGACAATGAGCAGTTCTTC CASRDSGGDNEQFF
NA TRBJ2-1 TRBV19 few TGTGCCAGTAGTATAGGGCTAGCGAGGTATTCTGGCAATGAGCAGTTCTTC CASSIGLARYSGNEQFF
NA TRBJ2-6 TRBV27 NA TGTGCCAGCAGCTTCCGATTAAGCGCTGGGGCCAACGTCCTGACTTTC CASSFRLSAGANVLTF
NA TRBJ2-5 TRBV7-2 NA TGTGCCAGCAGCACGTACCAAGAGACCCAGTACTTC CASSTYQETQYF
NA TRBJ1-1 TRBV20-1 few TGCAGTGCTAGCAGGAACACTGAAGCTTTCTTT CSASRNTEAFF
TRBD1 TRBJ1-2 TRBV7-8 NA TGTGCCAGCAGCTTAGGGGACAGGGGGCACGGCTACACCTTC CASSLGDRGHGYTF